Sequencing of this T cell receptor (beta chain) was carried out in a study of PD-1 blockade in mismatch repair-deficient tumors (dated by TCRdb to 2016 to 2017). Study-wide context: The trial enrolled roughly 83 consecutive patients with more than ten mismatch repair-deficient cancer types between 2013 and 2016, all previously treated and progressing. Tumor-associated T cell clones were tracked in the peripheral blood of patients responding to PD-1 blockade by deep sequencing of TCR CDR3 regions. What the research found in general, with its limitations: After pembrolizumab, tumor-resident clones, which were often undetectable in blood before treatment, expanded rapidly and then contracted, generally ahead of radiologic responses.

The germline ends are 7 bases apart after V is trimmed by 2 bases and J by 3 bases. The germline V gene gives CDR1 as SGHTA and CDR2 as FQGTGA. Inclusive of the bounding cysteine and phenylalanine, the CDR3 is 13 residues long. Only the CDR3 DNA is retained, 39 bases long and in frame from the first base. About this clone: The antigen it binds to is not known. Base-call qualities are not available, and no considerably larger clone is one nucleotide away. The sample holds other DNA sequences that translate to the same CDR3.

For every enrolled patient, mismatch repair deficiency was confirmed by either polymerase chain reaction or immunohistochemistry. A few patients who responded to pembrolizumab therapy underwent TCR sequencing. Pembrolizumab PD-1 blockade was prospectively tested in advanced mismatch repair-deficient cancers, regardless of tissue of origin, in the phase II trial. Serial peripheral blood T cell samples were collected before and at multiple times after starting PD-1 blockade. The timing of each blood sample was reported as weeks after the first dose of pembrolizumab. Library prep was done by the immunoSEQ multiplex PCR assay. Here the immuneACCESS table is served through TCRdb, limited to in-frame sequences with V and J called. Missing clones are a known gap in these copies; in checked studies unresolved V genes cover under half, and the rest lacks a known reason. For this sample there are some 70,000 clones; 70% to 85% appear just once. Jointly, the top ten make up 4.5% to 7% of the sample.

In this chain, TRBV7-3 is recombined with TRBJ2-5, with the identity of the D gene unclear. The sample here was peripheral blood, taken 2 weeks after starting pembrolizumab. This TCR was recovered from an adult with mismatch repair-deficient cancer. CDR3 protein: CASSLVREETQYF. The nucleotide sequence is given as TGTGCCAGCAGCTTAGTTCGGGAAGAGACCCAGTACTTC.